The entry below describes one T cell receptor beta chain. TCRdb keeps only in-frame clones here, not all; method: immunoSEQ multiplex PCR. The sample yields a few hundred thousand clones, approximately 85% seen once. This sample is part of a study of blood T cell repertoires in COVID-19. For the study at large: PBMCs, B-cell-depleted T cells, or T cells provided the cDNA or gDNA that made up the material.

The sequence was obtained from a woman in her forties or fifties with acute or convalescent COVID-19. Sequenced input: peripheral blood.

The CDR3 region has the DNA TGTGCCAGCAGTGAATGGGCGACCGAACTCTACGAGCAGTACTTC. It codes for CASSEWATELYEQYF. The J gene is TRBJ2-7, the V gene TRBV6-1; D remains ambiguous. Trimming took 2 bases from V and 3 from J, leaving 14 bases between them. Germline CDR1 MNHNS, CDR2 SASEGT. The CDR3 consists of 15 residues.